This T cell receptor (beta chain) was recovered during a study of beta chain features in type 1 diabetes. Reverse transcribing all isolated RNA meant expressed TCRB transcripts were sequenced. Assay: immunoSEQ multiplex PCR; the TCRdb copy retains only in-frame clones and omits some. Of about 930,000 clones detected, about a sixth appear once; the ten largest clones hold about 0.025%. A few counts support this clone. CDR1 is SGHVS and CDR2 is FNYEAQ in the germline V gene. This CDR3 has 15 amino acids. Trimming left V 4 bases short and J 2 bases short, with 13 bases between. The chain has TRBV7-6 and TRBJ2-3; D call uncertain. The sequenced sample consisted of naive CD4+ T cells from blood. This receptor was obtained from a young woman in good health. The CDR3 bases are TGTGCCAGCAGCTCTACGACAACTCTCACAGATACGCAGTATTTT. This translates into CASSSTTTLTDTQYF. Supplemented by reference TRBV7-6 and TRBJ2-3, the full variable domain reads GAGVSQSPRYKVTKRGQDVALRCDPISGHVSLYWYRQALGQGPEFLTYFNYEAQQDKSGLPNDRFSAERPEGSISTLTIQRTEQRDSAMYRCASSSTTTLTDTQYFGPGTRLTVL.